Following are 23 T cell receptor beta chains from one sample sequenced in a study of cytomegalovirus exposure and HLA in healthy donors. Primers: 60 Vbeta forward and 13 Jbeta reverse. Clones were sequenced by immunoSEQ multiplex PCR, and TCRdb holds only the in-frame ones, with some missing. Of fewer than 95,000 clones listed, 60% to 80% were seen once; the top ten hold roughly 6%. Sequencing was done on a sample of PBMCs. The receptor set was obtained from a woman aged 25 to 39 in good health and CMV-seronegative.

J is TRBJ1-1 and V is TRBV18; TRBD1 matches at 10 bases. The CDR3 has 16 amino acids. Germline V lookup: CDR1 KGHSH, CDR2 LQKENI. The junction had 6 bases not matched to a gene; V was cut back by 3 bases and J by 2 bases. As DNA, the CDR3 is TGTGCCAGCTCACCCTCCTGGACAGGGGGAAACACTGAAGCTTTCTTT. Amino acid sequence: CASSPSWTGGNTEAFF.

CDR3 coding DNA: TGTGCCAGCTCACCCGCCAGGGGTGAAAAACTGTTTTTT. Its translation is CASSPARGEKLFF. The chain is built from TRBV18 and TRBJ1-4; perhaps TRBD1 as D (6 bases). Per the germline V gene, CDR1 is KGHSH and CDR2 is LQKENI. The CDR3 length is 13 residues. Between the trimmed V and J ends, which lost 3 bases and 7 bases, there was a span of 9 bases. The full variable domain, rest sourced from reference TRBV18 and TRBJ1-4, is NAGVMQNPRHLVRRRGQEARLRCSPMKGHSHVYWYRQLPEEGLKFMVYLQKENIIDESGMPKERFSAEFPKEGPSILRIQQVVRGDSAAYFCASSPARGEKLFFGSGTQLSVL.

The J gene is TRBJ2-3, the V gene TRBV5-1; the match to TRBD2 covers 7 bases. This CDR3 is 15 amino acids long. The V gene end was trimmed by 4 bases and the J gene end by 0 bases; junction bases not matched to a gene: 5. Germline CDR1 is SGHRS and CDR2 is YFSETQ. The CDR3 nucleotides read TGCGCCAGCAGCGAGACTAGCTGGAGCACAGATACGCAGTATTTT. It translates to CASSETSWSTDTQYF.

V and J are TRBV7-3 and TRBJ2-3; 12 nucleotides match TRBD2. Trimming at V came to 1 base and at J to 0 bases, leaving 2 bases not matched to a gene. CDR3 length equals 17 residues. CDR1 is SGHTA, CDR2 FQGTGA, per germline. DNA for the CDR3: TGTGCCAGCAGCTTAATGGGGACTAGCGGGAGCACAGATACGCAGTATTTT. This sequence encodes CASSLMGTSGSTDTQYF.

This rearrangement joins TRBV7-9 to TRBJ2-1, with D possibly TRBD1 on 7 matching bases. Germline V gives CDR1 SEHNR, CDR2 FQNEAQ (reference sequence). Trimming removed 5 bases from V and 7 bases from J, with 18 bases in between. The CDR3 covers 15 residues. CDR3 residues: CASSPAGTAGNEQFF. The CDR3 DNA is TGTGCCAGCAGCCCCGCGGGGACAGCAGGGAATGAGCAGTTCTTC. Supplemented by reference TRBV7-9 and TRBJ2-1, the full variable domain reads DTGVSQNPRHKITKRGQNVTFRCDPISEHNRLYWYRQTLGQGPEFLTYFQNEAQLEKSRLLSDRFSAERPKGSFSTLEIQRTEQGDSAMYLCASSPAGTAGNEQFFGPGTRLTVL.

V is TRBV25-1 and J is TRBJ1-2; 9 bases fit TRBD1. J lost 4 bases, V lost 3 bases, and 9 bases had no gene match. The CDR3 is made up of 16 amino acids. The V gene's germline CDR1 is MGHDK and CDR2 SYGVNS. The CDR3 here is CASSDHRTGEAYGYTF. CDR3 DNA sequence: TGTGCCAGCAGTGACCACAGGACAGGGGAGGCCTATGGCTACACCTTC.

The CDR3 nucleotides are TGTGCCAGTACGGCAGGGGGCTATGGCTACACCTTC. Its protein is CASTAGGYGYTF. The chain has TRBV19 and TRBJ1-2; 7 nucleotides agree with TRBD1. In germline, CDR1 is LNHDA, CDR2 SQIVND (reference sequence). V trimming: 7 bases; J trimming: 4 bases; junction bases outside the gene matches: 3. CDR3 size: 12 residues.

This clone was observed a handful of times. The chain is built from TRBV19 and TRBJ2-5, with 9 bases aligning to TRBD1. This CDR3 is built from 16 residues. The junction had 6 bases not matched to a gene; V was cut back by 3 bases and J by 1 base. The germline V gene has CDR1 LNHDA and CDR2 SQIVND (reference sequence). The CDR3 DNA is TGTGCCAGTAGTATTAAAGGACAGGGGACCCAAGAGACCCAGTACTTC. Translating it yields CASSIKGQGTQETQYF.

CDR3 nucleotides: TGCGCCAGCAGGTTCCTAGGAGCGGGTGGCGGGGAGCTGTTTTTT. Translated, it gives CASRFLGAGGGELFF. The chain links TRBV4-1 to TRBJ2-2; TRBD2 might be the D (6 bases). There are 15 residues in the CDR3. V shed 6 bases and J shed 7 bases, with 18 bases lying between them. Looked up from germline, CDR1 is MGHRA and CDR2 is YSYEKL.

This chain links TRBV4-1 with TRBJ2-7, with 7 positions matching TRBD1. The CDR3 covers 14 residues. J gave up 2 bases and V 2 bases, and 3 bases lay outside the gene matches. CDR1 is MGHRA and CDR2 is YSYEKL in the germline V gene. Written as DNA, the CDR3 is TGCGCCAGCAGCCAACTCGGACAGGCCTACGAGCAGTACTTC. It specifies CASSQLGQAYEQYF.

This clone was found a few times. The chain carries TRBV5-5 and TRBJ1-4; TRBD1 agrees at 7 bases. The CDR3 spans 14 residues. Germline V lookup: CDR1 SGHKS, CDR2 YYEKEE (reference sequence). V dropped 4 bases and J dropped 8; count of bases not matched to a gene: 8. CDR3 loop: CASSSTGVGEKLFF. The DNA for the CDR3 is TGTGCCAGCAGCAGTACAGGGGTTGGAGAAAAACTGTTTTTT.

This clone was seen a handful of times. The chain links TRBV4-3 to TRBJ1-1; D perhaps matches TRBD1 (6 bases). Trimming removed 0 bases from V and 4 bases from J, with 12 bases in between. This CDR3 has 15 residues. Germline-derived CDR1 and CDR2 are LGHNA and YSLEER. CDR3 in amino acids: CASSQETGRGTEAFF. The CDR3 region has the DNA TGCGCCAGCAGCCAAGAAACAGGGAGGGGCACTGAAGCTTTCTTT.

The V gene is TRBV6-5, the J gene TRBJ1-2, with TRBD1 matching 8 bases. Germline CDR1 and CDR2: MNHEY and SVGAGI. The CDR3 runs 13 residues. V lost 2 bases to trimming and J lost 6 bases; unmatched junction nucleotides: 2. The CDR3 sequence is CASSYVQGDGYTF. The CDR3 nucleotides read TGTGCCAGCAGTTACGTACAGGGGGATGGCTACACCTTC.

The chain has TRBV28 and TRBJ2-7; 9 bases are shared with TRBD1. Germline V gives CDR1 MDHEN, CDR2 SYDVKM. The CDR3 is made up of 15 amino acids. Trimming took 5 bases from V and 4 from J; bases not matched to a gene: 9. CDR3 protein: CASSHGTGLGYEQYF. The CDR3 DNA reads TGTGCCAGCAGTCACGGGACAGGGTTAGGGTACGAGCAGTACTTC.

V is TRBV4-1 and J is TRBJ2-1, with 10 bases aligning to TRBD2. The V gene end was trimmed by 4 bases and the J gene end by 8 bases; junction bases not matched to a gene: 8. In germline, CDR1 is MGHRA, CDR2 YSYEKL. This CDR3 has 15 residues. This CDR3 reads CASSPGLALLDEQFF. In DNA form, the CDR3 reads TGCGCCAGCAGCCCGGGACTAGCGTTGTTGGATGAGCAGTTCTTC.

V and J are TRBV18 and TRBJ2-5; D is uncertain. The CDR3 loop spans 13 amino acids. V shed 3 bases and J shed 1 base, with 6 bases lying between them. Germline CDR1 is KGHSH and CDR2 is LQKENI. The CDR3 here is CASSPLSQETQYF. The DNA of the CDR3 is TGTGCCAGCTCACCCCTCTCCCAAGAGACCCAGTACTTC.

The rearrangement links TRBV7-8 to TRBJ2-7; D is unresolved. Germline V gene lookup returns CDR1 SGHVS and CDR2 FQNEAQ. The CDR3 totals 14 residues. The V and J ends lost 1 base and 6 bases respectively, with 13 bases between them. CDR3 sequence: CASSLGAPSGEQYF. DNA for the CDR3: TGTGCCAGCAGCTTAGGGGCCCCGTCTGGCGAGCAGTACTTC.

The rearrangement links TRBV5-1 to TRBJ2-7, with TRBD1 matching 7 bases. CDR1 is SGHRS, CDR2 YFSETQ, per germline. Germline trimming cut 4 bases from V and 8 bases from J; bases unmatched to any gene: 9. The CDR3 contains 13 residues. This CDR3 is CASSPTGQVKQYF. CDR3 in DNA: TGCGCCAGCAGCCCAACCGGACAGGTCAAGCAGTACTTC. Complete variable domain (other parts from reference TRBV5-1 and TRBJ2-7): KAGVTQTPRYLIKTRGQQVTLSCSPISGHRSVSWYQQTPGQGLQFLFEYFSETQRNKGNFPGRFSGRQFSNSRSEMNVSTLELGDSALYLCASSPTGQVKQYFGPGTRLTVT.

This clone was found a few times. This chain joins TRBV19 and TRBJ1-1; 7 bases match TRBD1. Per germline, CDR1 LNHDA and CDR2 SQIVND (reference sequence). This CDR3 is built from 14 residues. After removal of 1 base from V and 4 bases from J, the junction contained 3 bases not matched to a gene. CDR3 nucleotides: TGTGCCAGTAGTATAGTTGCAGGGGGCACTGAAGCTTTCTTT. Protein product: CASSIVAGGTEAFF.

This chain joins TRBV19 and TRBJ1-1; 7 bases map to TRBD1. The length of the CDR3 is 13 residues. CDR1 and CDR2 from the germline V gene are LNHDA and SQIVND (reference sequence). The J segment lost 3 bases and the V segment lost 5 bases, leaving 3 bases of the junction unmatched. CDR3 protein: CASSLGQYTEAFF. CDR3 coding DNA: TGTGCCAGTAGTCTGGGACAGTACACTGAAGCTTTCTTT.

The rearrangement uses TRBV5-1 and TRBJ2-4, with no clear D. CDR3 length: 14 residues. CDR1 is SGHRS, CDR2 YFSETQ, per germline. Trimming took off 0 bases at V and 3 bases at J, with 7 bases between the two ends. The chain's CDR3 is CASSLEAVKNIQYF. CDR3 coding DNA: TGCGCCAGCAGCTTGGAGGCGGTCAAAAACATTCAGTACTTC.

The CDR3 DNA follows: TGTGCCAGCACCCAACGCGTCTCTGGAAACACCATATATTTT. Protein product: CASTQRVSGNTIYF. The rearrangement joins TRBV7-2 to TRBJ1-3, with D unresolved. With 7 bases removed from V and 0 bases from J, the gap between germline ends came to 10 bases. This CDR3 is 14 amino acids long. CDR1 and CDR2 from the germline V gene are SGHTA and FQGNSA.

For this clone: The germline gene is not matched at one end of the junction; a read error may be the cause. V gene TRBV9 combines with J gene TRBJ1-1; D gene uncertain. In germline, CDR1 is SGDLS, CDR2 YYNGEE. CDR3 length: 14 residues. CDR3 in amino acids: CAGSVALLNTEAFF. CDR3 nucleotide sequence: TGTGCCGGCAGCGTAGCACTCCTGAACACTGAAGCTTTCTTT.